The clone carrying this T cell receptor (beta chain) was recorded only once. Antigen: not known. CDR3 size: 15 residues. The ends lost 4 bases at V and 2 bases at J; junction bases unmatched: 8. Germline V lookup: CDR1 SGHRS, CDR2 YFSETQ. The data were taken from a study of cytomegalovirus exposure and HLA in healthy donors. Both 60 Vbeta primers and 13 Jbeta primers went into the PCR. Generated by immunoSEQ multiplex PCR, the TCRdb table keeps only in-frame clones and is missing some. The sample consists of around 140,000 clones, around 86% of them appearing once. General study results and limits: Later analysis showed TCR association rates varying by HLA locus, highest for DRB1 and lowest for HLA-C.

Each donor's status was that of a healthy bone marrow donor. The V call is TRBV5-1, the J call TRBJ1-2, with TRBD1 identical over 7 bases. Sequenced sample: PBMCs. The clonotype originates from a woman aged 45 to 65 in good health and CMV-seropositive. The CDR3 DNA is TGCGCCAGCAGCCCCAGGACAGGCCGAAACTATGGCTACACCTTC. Its protein product is CASSPRTGRNYGYTF.